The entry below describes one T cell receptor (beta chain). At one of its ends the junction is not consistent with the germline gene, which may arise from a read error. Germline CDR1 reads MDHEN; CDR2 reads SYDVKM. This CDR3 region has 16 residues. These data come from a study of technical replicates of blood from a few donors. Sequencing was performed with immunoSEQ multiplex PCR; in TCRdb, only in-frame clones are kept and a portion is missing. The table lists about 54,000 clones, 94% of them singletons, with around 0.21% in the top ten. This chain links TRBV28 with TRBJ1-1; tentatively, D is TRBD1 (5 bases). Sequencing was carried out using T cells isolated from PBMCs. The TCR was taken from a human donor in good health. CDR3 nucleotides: TGTGCCAGCAGTTTGGGCCTACCCGGGACCGAGATCGGGGGAAACTTT. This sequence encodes CASSLGLPGTEIGGNF.